The 31 T cell receptor beta chains in this list originate from one sample, sequenced in a study of CXCR3-negative and CXCR3-positive naive CD8 T cells. Researchers prepared the TRB cDNA libraries using 5' RACE with UMI labels. TCRdb reanalyzed the 5' RACE reads and collapses them to one entry per CDR3 protein, without DNA. Recorded for this sample: about 66,000 distinct CDR3 sequences. Sequenced input: naive CXCR3- CD8+ T cells from blood. Subset specified: CD45RO-CCR7+CD27+CD95- naive CD8+ T cells lacking CXCR3 (TNR3-). These receptors were collected from a human donor in good health. Some clones in this sample may be carry-over from other donors' samples.

This chain links TRBV7-9 with TRBJ1-1. Looked up from germline, CDR1 is SEHNR and CDR2 is FQNEAQ (reference sequence). This CDR3 contains 14 residues. CDR3: CASSLAGSYTEAFF.

This chain joins TRBV5-1 and TRBJ2-1; checking the TCRdb D call of TRBD1 is not possible without DNA. This CDR3 has 15 residues. Looked up from germline, CDR1 is SGHRS and CDR2 is YFSETQ. The CDR3 is CASSLGAGTYNEQFF. Combining the CDR3 with reference TRBV5-1 and TRBJ2-1 gives the whole variable domain KAGVTQTPRYLIKTRGQQVTLSCSPISGHRSVSWYQQTPGQGLQFLFEYFSETQRNKGNFPGRFSGRQFSNSRSEMNVSTLELGDSALYLCASSLGAGTYNEQFFGPGTRLTVL.

The chain uses TRBV7-6 and TRBJ2-7; the TCRdb D gene call, TRBD1, has no DNA to confirm it. The CDR3 loop spans 13 amino acids. Germline CDR1 and CDR2: SGHVS and FNYEAQ. The CDR3 here is CASSNPGRDTPYF.

V gene TRBV7-3 combines with J gene TRBJ1-1. Germline V gene lookup returns CDR1 SGHTA and CDR2 FQGTGA. This CDR3 is 15 amino acids long. CDR3 loop: CASSRGVGPNTEAFF.

This chain joins TRBV4-2 and TRBJ1-1; there is no DNA to check the TCRdb D call of TRBD1. This CDR3 is 14 amino acids long. Germline V lookup: CDR1 LGHNA, CDR2 YNFKEQ. The CDR3 here is CASSVQGASTEAFF.

V and J are TRBV12-3 or TRBV12-4 and TRBJ1-5. CDR3 length: 14 residues. CDR3 amino acids: CASSLAGPNQPQHF.

The genes are TRBV7-8 and TRBJ2-1; TCRdb's assignment of TRBD2 cannot be checked, as there is no DNA. Germline V gene lookup returns CDR1 SGHVS and CDR2 FQNEAQ. The CDR3 consists of 16 residues. CDR3 amino acids: CASSPTLASSYNEQFF.

V is TRBV20-1 and J is TRBJ2-1. CDR3 length: 11 residues. CDR1 DFQATT and CDR2 SNEGSKA come from the germline V gene (reference sequence). CDR3 residues: CSARRGNEQFF.

The V and J genes are TRBV14 and TRBJ1-4. Germline assignment: CDR1 SGHDN and CDR2 FVKESK. This CDR3 spans 17 amino acids. CDR3 in amino acids: CASSQDWGFWTNEKLFF. Full variable domain (rest looked up from reference TRBV14 and TRBJ1-4): EAGVTQFPSHSVIEKGQTVTLRCDPISGHDNLYWYRRVMGKEIKFLLHFVKESKQDESGMPNNRFLAERTGGTYSTLKVQPAELEDSGVYFCASSQDWGFWTNEKLFFGSGTQLSVL.

The rearrangement uses TRBV27 and TRBJ1-2; TCRdb's assignment of TRBD1 cannot be checked, as there is no DNA. The CDR3 length is 14 residues. Germline CDR1 MNHEY, CDR2 SMNVEV (reference sequence). The CDR3 spells CASSLLPSGYGYTF.

The V and J genes are TRBV7-9 and TRBJ2-1; the D call from TCRdb, TRBD1, cannot be confirmed without DNA. The germline V gene encodes CDR1 SEHNR and CDR2 FQNEAQ (reference sequence). There are 15 residues in the CDR3. CDR3 amino acids: CASSPQSLDSYEQFF.

This rearrangement joins TRBV18 to TRBJ1-4. Per germline, CDR1 KGHSH and CDR2 LQKENI. The CDR3 length is 13 residues. The CDR3 sequence: CASSPGPNEKLFF.

The chain couples TRBV6-6 to TRBJ2-7. The CDR3 is made up of 13 amino acids. Germline V CDR1 and CDR2: MNHNY, SVGAGI (reference sequence). The CDR3 reads CASSYSADYEQYF.

This chain uses TRBV6-2 or TRBV6-3 with TRBJ2-5. CDR1 is MNHEY and CDR2 is SVGEGT in the germline V gene. This CDR3 region has 12 residues. CDR3 protein: CASEHGRETQYF.

V gene TRBV4-2 combines with J gene TRBJ2-5; TCRdb returns TRBD2, unconfirmable since there is no DNA. The CDR3 covers 16 residues. Germline V gives CDR1 LGHNA, CDR2 YNFKEQ. CDR3 protein: CASSQEEAGGQETQYF.

J is TRBJ2-2 and V is TRBV7-8; the D call of TRBD1 rests on TCRdb alone, since no DNA is present to check it. Germline V gene sequence: CDR1 SGHVS, CDR2 FQNEAQ. This CDR3 has 14 amino acids. CDR3 loop: CASSSDTNTGELFF. The full variable domain, with the rest looked up from reference TRBV7-8 and TRBJ2-2, is GAGVSQSPRYKVAKRGQDVALRCDPISGHVSLFWYQQALGQGPEFLTYFQNEAQLDKSGLPSDRFFAERPEGSVSTLKIQRTQQEDSAVYLCASSSDTNTGELFFGEGSRLTVL.

CDR3 region: CASSWRNSDEQFF. The V call is TRBV7-6, the J call TRBJ2-1; with no DNA, the TCRdb D assignment of TRBD2 cannot be verified. The CDR3 runs to 13 residues. CDR1 is SGHVS and CDR2 is FNYEAQ in the germline V gene.

This chain uses TRBV6-4 with TRBJ2-1; lacking DNA, the TRBD2 call made by TCRdb goes unchecked. The germline CDR1 and CDR2 sequences are MRHNA and SNTAGT. The CDR3 covers 15 residues. The CDR3 sequence: CASSGGGGAVNEQFF.

The rearrangement joins TRBV23-1 to TRBJ2-3. TRBV23-1 is annotated as an ORF whose role is uncertain. This CDR3 is built from 11 residues. The CDR3 sequence: CAIGPTDTQYF.

CDR3 protein: CASSYSKERGGLDEQFF. V usage is TRBV6-2 or TRBV6-3 and J usage is TRBJ2-1; checking the TCRdb D call of TRBD2 is not possible without DNA. CDR1 MNHEY and CDR2 SVGEGT come from the germline V gene. This CDR3 contains 17 residues.

The V call is TRBV9, the J call TRBJ2-1; without DNA, the TCRdb call of TRBD1 cannot be checked. From germline, CDR1 is SGDLS and CDR2 YYNGEE. This CDR3 has 13 residues. Here the CDR3 reads CDSGGPNYNEQFF.

The chain carries TRBV29-1 and TRBJ2-3; TCRdb proposes TRBD1, but this gene call is untestable without DNA. The CDR3 is 15 amino acids. Germline loops: CDR1 SQVTM, CDR2 ANQGSEA. CDR3 region: CSVEETQALTDTQYF.

This chain connects TRBV9 to TRBJ2-3; the D call from TCRdb, TRBD1, cannot be confirmed without DNA. This CDR3 contains 16 residues. Germline V gene data show CDR1 as SGDLS and CDR2 as YYNGEE. CDR3 sequence: CASSEASGGVTDTQYF.

The chain uses TRBV7-2 and TRBJ1-5; the TCRdb call, TRBD1, lacks DNA for checking. The CDR3 spans 16 residues. The germline CDR1 and CDR2 sequences are SGHTA and FQGNSA. This CDR3 is CASSNFDRAPNQPQHF. The full variable domain, in which reference TRBV7-2 and TRBJ1-5 provide the parts outside the CDR3, is GAGVSQSPSNKVTEKGKDVELRCDPISGHTALYWYRQSLGQGLEFLIYFQGNSAPDKSGLPSDRFSAERTGGSVSTLTIQRTQQEDSAVYLCASSNFDRAPNQPQHFGDGTRLSIL.

V usage is TRBV21-1 and J usage is TRBJ2-1; lacking DNA, the TRBD1 call made by TCRdb goes unchecked. TRBV21-1 is a recognized pseudogene. The CDR3 runs 15 residues. Here the CDR3 reads CASSPHGTGDNEQFF.

V gene TRBV20-1 combines with J gene TRBJ2-7; checking the TCRdb D call of TRBD1 is not possible without DNA. This CDR3 region has 17 residues. Germline loops: CDR1 DFQATT, CDR2 SNEGSKA (reference sequence). CDR3 sequence reads: CSAEIPGQGIDPNEQYF.

This chain connects TRBV7-2 to TRBJ2-1; the TCRdb call, TRBD2, lacks DNA for checking. This CDR3 has 17 amino acids. Germline V gene lookup returns CDR1 SGHTA and CDR2 FQGNSA. The CDR3 loop is CASSYLLAGSSYNEQFF.

The chain recombines TRBV9 with TRBJ2-7; TCRdb picks TRBD1, but there is no DNA to check that call. Germline loops: CDR1 SGDLS, CDR2 YYNGEE. This CDR3 spans 15 amino acids. This CDR3 is CASSVAAGGYREQYF.

The chain is built from TRBV29-1 and TRBJ2-7; the TRBD1 assignment by TCRdb is unverifiable without DNA. The germline gives CDR1 SQVTM, CDR2 ANQGSEA. CDR3 length equals 12 residues. The CDR3 spells CSVGGTVYEQYF.

This chain connects TRBV4-1 to TRBJ2-7; TCRdb outputs TRBD1, but without DNA this stays unchecked. The germline V gene encodes CDR1 MGHRA and CDR2 YSYEKL. The CDR3 runs to 15 residues. The CDR3 sequence is CASSQDGGSSYEQYF.

The genes are TRBV3-1 and TRBJ1-2; TCRdb calls TRBD1, which cannot be checked without DNA. Germline CDR1 and CDR2: LGHDT and YNNKEL (reference sequence). The CDR3 runs to 17 residues. CDR3 sequence reads: CASSQDRWDSTNYGYTF.